This T cell receptor (beta chain) stems from a study of cytomegalovirus exposure and HLA in healthy donors. PCR was performed using 60 Vbeta and 13 Jbeta primers. Method: immunoSEQ multiplex PCR; TCRdb's copy keeps in-frame clones and lacks some. In the table there are 200,000 or so clones, 70% of which are singletons. Study-level points and caveats: Associated with HLA alleles at 0.05 false discovery rate in a later analysis were 16,951 TCR beta sequences. In a later analysis, productive TCRs from donors in an Asian-associated ancestry cluster reportedly carried fewer N-insertions than the cohort mean.

The CDR3 has 13 amino acids. Germline V gives CDR1 SEHNR, CDR2 FQNEAQ (reference sequence). The V and J ends lost 2 bases and 4 bases respectively, with 8 bases between them. A few counts support this clone. Its antigen is unknown. Sequencing was carried out using PBMCs. This receptor was obtained from a middle-aged man in good health and CMV-seropositive. The chain combines TRBV7-9 with TRBJ1-1; D is unclear. CDR3 protein: CASSLLTVTEAFF. CDR3 bases: TGTGCCAGCAGCTTACTCACGGTCACTGAAGCTTTCTTT.